Following are 17 T cell receptor beta chains from one sample sequenced in a study of blood T cell repertoires in COVID-19. Sequencing used immunoSEQ multiplex PCR; TCRdb keeps in-frame clones, though not all of them. The repertoire holds roughly 200,000 clones, with around 85% as singletons. The sequenced sample consisted of peripheral blood. All receptors derive from a person aged 65 to 85 with COVID-19, enrolled during active disease.

Only one count was recorded for this clone. This sequence joins TRBV4-1 and TRBJ1-4; TRBD1 is a possible D gene (5 bases). V was cut by 1 base and J by 7 bases, with 10 bases left in between. From germline, CDR1 is MGHRA and CDR2 YSYEKL. The CDR3 extends over 14 amino acids. The CDR3 spells CASSQAGVFEKLFF. Here the CDR3 DNA reads TGCGCCAGCAGCCAAGCGGGGGTTTTTGAAAAACTGTTTTTT.

The chain carries TRBV3-1 (or the pseudogene TRBV3-2) and TRBJ2-5; 10 nucleotides agree with TRBD2. From germline, CDR1 is LGHDT and CDR2 YNNKEL (reference sequence). There are 15 residues in the CDR3. V lost 1 base to trimming and J lost 9 bases; unmatched junction nucleotides: 8. CDR3 sequence: CASSQGSSGGGAQYF. For the CDR3, the DNA is TGTGCCAGCAGCCAAGGGTCTAGCGGGGGAGGGGCCCAGTACTTC.

The V and J genes are TRBV7-9 and TRBJ1-2, with D tentatively TRBD1 (5 bases). The germline gives CDR1 SEHNR, CDR2 FQNEAQ (reference sequence). There are 13 residues in the CDR3. V lost 5 bases to trimming and J lost 7 bases, with 14 bases between them. DNA for the CDR3: TGTGCCAGCAGCCGCGGGACCCAAACTGGCTACACCTTC. Translation gives CASSRGTQTGYTF.

The V and J genes are TRBV7-2 and TRBJ2-7; 8 bases align to TRBD1. J lost 2 bases, V lost 2 bases, and 8 bases had no gene match. CDR3 length: 16 residues. Germline assignment: CDR1 SGHTA and CDR2 FQGNSA. The CDR3 loop reads CASSLTPGQAPYEQYF. The CDR3 coding sequence is TGTGCCAGCAGCTTAACACCGGGACAGGCTCCCTACGAGCAGTACTTC.

This clone was found a few times. The rearrangement links TRBV19 to TRBJ2-7, with 9 bases fitting TRBD1. J gave up 4 bases and V 3 bases, and 7 bases lay outside the gene matches. Germline V gene data show CDR1 as LNHDA and CDR2 as SQIVND (reference sequence). The CDR3 sequence is 15 residues long. For the CDR3, the DNA is TGTGCCAGTAGTATGAAGAGGGACAGGGAGTACGAGCAGTACTTC. Amino acids: CASSMKRDREYEQYF.

The chain has TRBV5-1 and TRBJ2-2, with 9 bases that match TRBD2. The V segment lost 0 bases and the J segment 8 bases; nucleotides outside the gene matches: 11. This CDR3 region has 17 residues. From germline, CDR1 is SGHRS and CDR2 YFSETQ. CDR3 DNA sequence: TGCGCCAGCAGCTTGGAACGGGGGACTAGCAGTTTTGGGGAGCTGTTTTTT. This translates into CASSLERGTSSFGELFF.

The rearrangement uses TRBV5-1 and TRBJ2-7, with D possibly being TRBD1 (6 bases). CDR3 size: 14 residues. Per the germline V gene, CDR1 is SGHRS and CDR2 is YFSETQ. Trimming took 2 bases from V and 1 from J, leaving 10 bases between them. CDR3 bases: TGCGCCAGCAGCTTCCTGGACAGTTCCTACGAGCAGTACTTC. Protein sequence: CASSFLDSSYEQYF.

This clone was seen only a few times. The chain combines TRBV27 with TRBJ1-2; a possible D gene is TRBD1 (5 bases). CDR1 and CDR2 from the germline V gene are MNHEY and SMNVEV (reference sequence). CDR3 size: 15 residues. V lost 3 bases to trimming and J lost 4 bases, with 15 bases between them. CDR3 bases: TGTGCCAGCAGTTTGGGGCAACTATCTATCTATGGCTACACCTTC. Its protein is CASSLGQLSIYGYTF.

The V gene is TRBV28, the J gene TRBJ1-6, with 11 positions matching TRBD1. This CDR3 has 15 residues. The V gene's germline CDR1 is MDHEN and CDR2 SYDVKM. The junction had 10 bases not matched to a gene; V was cut back by 10 bases and J by 8 bases. For the CDR3, the DNA is TGTGCCATCGAACCGGGACAGGGGGATCATTCACCCCTCCACTTT. This translates into CAIEPGQGDHSPLHF.

This clone was recorded once. The rearrangement links TRBV6-2 or TRBV6-3 to TRBJ2-1; 7 nucleotides align to TRBD2. Germline assignment: CDR1 MNHEY and CDR2 SVGEGT. V shed 6 bases, J shed 4 bases, and the junction held 18 bases outside the gene matches. CDR3 size: 18 residues. CDR3 residues: CASSRLAGDGTWYNEQFF. The CDR3 DNA is TGTGCCAGCAGCCGCCTCGCGGGGGACGGAACCTGGTACAATGAGCAGTTCTTC.

The chain has TRBV11-2 and TRBJ2-5, with 8 bases aligning to TRBD2. CDR3 length equals 13 residues. After removal of 11 bases from V and 7 bases from J, the junction contained 12 bases not matched to a gene. Germline-derived CDR1 and CDR2 are SGHAT and FQNNGV. CDR3 residues: CASGEAGVGTQYF. CDR3 nucleotide sequence: TGTGCCTCAGGAGAAGCGGGAGTAGGGACCCAGTACTTC.

The CDR3 DNA follows: TGCGCCAGCAGCCAAGATAACAGGGCAAATTCACCCCTCCACTTT. Residues: CASSQDNRANSPLHF. The chain carries TRBV4-1 and TRBJ1-6; D perhaps matches TRBD1 (6 bases). This CDR3 comprises 15 residues. Germline V gene data show CDR1 as MGHRA and CDR2 as YSYEKL. V was pared by 0 bases and J by 7 bases, with 10 bases between.

The CDR3 nucleotides read TGTGCCAGCAGCCCGGACAGTTTGGGTACTGAAGCTTTCTTT. Translated: CASSPDSLGTEAFF. The rearrangement joins TRBV5-4 to TRBJ1-1; D is possibly TRBD1 (6 bases). V lost 4 bases to trimming and J lost 5 bases, with 15 bases between them. This CDR3 contains 14 residues. Germline V gene lookup returns CDR1 SGHNT and CDR2 YYREEE (reference sequence).

This chain uses TRBV3-1 (or the pseudogene TRBV3-2) with TRBJ2-7; 10 nucleotides align to TRBD2. J was trimmed by 2 bases and V by 2 bases; bases with no gene match: 9. The CDR3 is made up of 17 amino acids. The germline V gene has CDR1 LGHDT and CDR2 YNNKEL (reference sequence). CDR3 residues: CASSQLVLAGVAYEQYF. The DNA of the CDR3 is TGTGCCAGCAGCCAATTGGTGCTAGCGGGGGTTGCCTACGAGCAGTACTTC.

V usage is TRBV2 and J usage is TRBJ1-2; D is undetermined. Trimming stripped 8 bases from V and 3 bases from J, with 16 bases between. This CDR3 region has 14 residues. Germline V gives CDR1 SNHLY, CDR2 FYNNEI. The chain's CDR3 is CASLLSSSYYGYTF. CDR3 in DNA: TGTGCCAGCCTTTTGAGTAGCTCCTACTATGGCTACACCTTC.

The chain couples TRBV6-2 or TRBV6-3 to TRBJ2-4; TRBD2 matches 7 bases. Germline CDR1 MNHEY, CDR2 SVGEGT. This CDR3 region has 19 residues. With 0 bases clipped from V and 0 bases from J, the junction kept 11 bases outside the gene matches. The CDR3 nucleotides are TGTGCCAGCAGTTACTCGATCCTCCGTAGCGGGCTAGCCAAAAACATTCAGTACTTC. Its protein product is CASSYSILRSGLAKNIQYF.

This clone has more than one count but fewer than ten. The chain uses TRBV15 and TRBJ1-4, with 7 bases identical to TRBD1. The CDR3 contains 15 residues. Per the germline V gene, CDR1 is LNHNV and CDR2 is YYDKDF (reference sequence). The V gene end was trimmed by 3 bases and the J gene end by 5 bases; junction bases not matched to a gene: 6. CDR3 coding DNA: TGTGCCACCAGCAGCCCGGGACAGAGAAATGAAAAACTGTTTTTT. It is translated as CATSSPGQRNEKLFF. The variable domain in full, completed from reference TRBV15 and TRBJ1-4, reads DAMVIQNPRYQVTQFGKPVTLSCSQTLNHNVMYWYQQKSSQAPKLLFHYYDKDFNNEADTPDNFQSRRPNTSFCFLDIRSPGLGDTAMYLCATSSPGQRNEKLFFGSGTQLSVL.